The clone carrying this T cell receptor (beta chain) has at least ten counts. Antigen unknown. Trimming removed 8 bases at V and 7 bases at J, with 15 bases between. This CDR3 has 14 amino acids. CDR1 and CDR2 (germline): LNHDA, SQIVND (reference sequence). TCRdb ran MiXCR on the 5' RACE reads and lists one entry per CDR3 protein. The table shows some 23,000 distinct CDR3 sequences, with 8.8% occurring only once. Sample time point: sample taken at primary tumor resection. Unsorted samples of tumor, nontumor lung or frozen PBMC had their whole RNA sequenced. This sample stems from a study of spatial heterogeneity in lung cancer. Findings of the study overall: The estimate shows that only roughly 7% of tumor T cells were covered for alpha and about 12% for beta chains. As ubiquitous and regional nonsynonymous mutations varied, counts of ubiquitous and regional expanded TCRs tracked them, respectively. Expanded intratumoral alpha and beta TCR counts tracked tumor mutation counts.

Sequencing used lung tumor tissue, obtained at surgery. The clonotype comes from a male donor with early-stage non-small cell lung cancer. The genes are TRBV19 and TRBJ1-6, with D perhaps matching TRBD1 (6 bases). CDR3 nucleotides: TGTGCCAGTGGTTGGACAGCAAAGAATTCACCCCTCCACTTT. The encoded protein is CASGWTAKNSPLHF.